This T cell receptor beta chain came from a study of CD4 T cells in relation to SARS-CoV-2 and coronaviruses. In the study overall: After roughly 11 days of antigen culture, PBMC TCR beta CDR3s were sequenced. Controls used an HIV-1 Nef peptide pool or no peptide.

The germline gives CDR1 SGHDT, CDR2 YYEEEE. The CDR3 is made up of 15 amino acids. The V and J ends lost 4 bases and 7 bases, in that order; junction bases with no gene match: 7. Of note for this clone: What it recognizes is unknown.

Unexposed donor CD4+ T cells date from about 2011-2018, before the COVID-19 pandemic. After roughly ten days of culture, CD4+ T cells were isolated. Cells permitting, SARS-CoV-2 S/N and four cold-coronavirus spikes were tested on unexposed-donor CD4+ T cells. Measured with immunoSEQ multiplex PCR; TCRdb has only the in-frame clones, and not every one. Of 20,000 to 25,000 clones listed, over 70% were seen once; the top ten hold more than 9%. The chain employs TRBV5-6 and TRBJ1-6; 8 bases match TRBD1. The sequencing sample was made of CD4+ T cells from PBMCs, cultured in vitro. The TCR comes from a human donor in good health. CDR3 in amino acids: CASSGRQGWNSPLHF. The CDR3 region has the DNA TGTGCCAGCAGCGGCCGACAGGGGTGGAATTCACCCCTCCACTTT.